This passage covers 24 T cell receptor beta chains from one sample sequenced in a study of control samples from healthy donors and cancer patients. Data came from immunoSEQ multiplex PCR; TCRdb stores just in-frame clones and leaves some out. Here the sample spans 200,000 to 250,000 clones, around 94% being singletons. Sequenced input: blood. Every receptor here comes from a man aged 50 or older in good health.

This sequence joins TRBV6-2 or TRBV6-3 and TRBJ2-7, with unresolved D. CDR1 is MNHEY, CDR2 SVGEGT, per germline. Trimming shortened V by 4 bases and J by 3 bases, and 10 bases separated the two germline ends. The CDR3 totals 13 residues. In DNA, the CDR3 is TGTGCCAGCAGTTTAAGTCACCTCTACGAGCAGTACTTC. The encoded protein is CASSLSHLYEQYF.

This chain connects TRBV12-3 or TRBV12-4 to TRBJ1-1; tentatively, D is TRBD1 (6 bases). This CDR3 has 13 amino acids. V was cut by 5 bases and J by 1 base, with 8 bases left in between. The CDR3 region is CASSKTGNTEAFF. DNA of the CDR3: TGTGCCAGCAGTAAGACAGGGAACACTGAAGCTTTCTTT.

V and J are TRBV10-2 and TRBJ2-7; D might be TRBD2 (6 bases). V was clipped by 8 bases and J by 7 bases, with 18 bases between them. The CDR3 loop spans 13 amino acids. CDR1 and CDR2 from the germline V gene are WSHSY and SAAADI. In DNA form, the CDR3 reads TGCGCCAGCTTACCCTCGTCGGGGGAAGAGCAGTACGTC. This encodes CASLPSSGEEQYV.

The CDR3 nucleotides read TGTGCCACCAGCAGGCCAGGGTTTGGGAGACAGTCCTACGAGCAGTACTTC. Translating gives CATSRPGFGRQSYEQYF. J is TRBJ2-7 and V is TRBV15; either TRBD1 or TRBD2 may supply D (5 bases each). The CDR3 has 17 amino acids. The V end lost 3 bases, the J end lost 1 base, and 19 bases lay between the germline ends. CDR1 is LNHNV, CDR2 YYDKDF, per germline (reference sequence).

CDR3 region: CASSRRKGAEVYEQYV. The DNA of the CDR3 is TGTGCCAGCAGCAGAAGGAAGGGGGCGGAAGTTTACGAGCAGTACGTC. The rearrangement joins TRBV5-5 to TRBJ2-7; 7 nucleotides align to TRBD1. The germline V gene encodes CDR1 SGHKS and CDR2 YYEKEE (reference sequence). The CDR3 is 16 residues long. V was clipped by 4 bases and J by 4 bases; unmatched bases: 14.

The J gene is TRBJ2-7, the V gene TRBV24-1; D could derive from TRBD1 or TRBD2 (5 bases each). Germline V gives CDR1 KGHDR, CDR2 SFDVKD. This CDR3 contains 15 residues. V shed 2 bases and J shed 3 bases, with 13 bases lying between them. As DNA, the CDR3 is TGTGCCACCAGTGATTCTTCGGGACGGATCTACGAGCAGTACTTC. It yields the protein CATSDSSGRIYEQYF.

J is TRBJ1-1 and V is TRBV28, with D possibly matching TRBD1 (6 bases). V was pared by 2 bases and J by 7 bases, with 20 bases between. The CDR3 has 16 residues. Germline V gene lookup returns CDR1 MDHEN and CDR2 SYDVKM. DNA of the CDR3: TGTGCCAGCAGTTTACCGGGACACCCAGGCGGGGGTGAAGCTTTCTTT. This sequence encodes CASSLPGHPGGGEAFF.

This clone was observed once. The chain links TRBV11-2 to TRBJ2-2; D might be TRBD1 (6 bases). The CDR3 has 17 residues. The ends were cut back, 1 base at V and 2 bases at J, with 14 bases in the middle. Per the germline V gene, CDR1 is SGHAT and CDR2 is FQNNGV. CDR3 loop: CASSLGAGVPNTGELFF. The CDR3 DNA follows: TGTGCCAGCAGCTTAGGAGCAGGGGTGCCCAACACCGGGGAGCTGTTTTTT.

The chain employs TRBV3-1 (or the pseudogene TRBV3-2) and TRBJ2-7, with 8 positions matching TRBD1. The CDR3 totals 15 residues. With 4 bases clipped from V and 3 bases from J, the junction kept 8 bases outside the gene matches. CDR1 is LGHDT and CDR2 is YNNKEL in the germline V gene (reference sequence). The CDR3 reads CASSPSGDRNYEQYF. CDR3 coding DNA: TGTGCCAGCAGCCCATCAGGGGACAGGAACTACGAGCAGTACTTC.

The V gene is TRBV9, the J gene TRBJ2-6, with D possibly TRBD2 on 6 matching bases. The CDR3 covers 15 residues. The V gene's germline CDR1 is SGDLS and CDR2 YYNGEE. V lost 5 bases, J lost 2 bases, and 11 bases lay in between. The CDR3 bases are TGTGCCAGCAGGGCGTCGGGGGCTGGGGCCAACGTCCTGACTTTC. This encodes CASRASGAGANVLTF.

In its sample, this clone was seen once. As DNA, the CDR3 is TGTGCCAGCAGTTACGGGTCAGTTACCAGGGGCGGCGAGCAGTACTTC. Translated: CASSYGSVTRGGEQYF. V usage is TRBV6-2 or TRBV6-3 and J usage is TRBJ2-7; D is possibly TRBD1 (6 bases). Germline CDR1 is MNHEY and CDR2 is SVGEGT. V was pared by 2 bases and J by 6 bases, with 20 bases between. This CDR3 spans 16 amino acids.

The chain joins TRBV27 to TRBJ1-5; D remains unclear. CDR3 length equals 13 residues. The V gene's germline CDR1 is MNHEY and CDR2 SMNVEV (reference sequence). V lost 3 bases and J lost 8, with 11 bases in between. CDR3 amino acids: CASSFTGLEPQHF. CDR3 nucleotide sequence: TGTGCCAGCAGTTTCACGGGCTTGGAGCCCCAGCATTTT.

The chain has TRBV11-2 and TRBJ2-2; TRBD1 matches at 7 bases. In germline, CDR1 is SGHAT, CDR2 FQNNGV. With V trimmed by 4 bases and J by 4 bases, 3 bases remained unmatched. The CDR3 covers 14 residues. The CDR3 sequence is CASSWGQSTGELFF. The CDR3 DNA reads TGTGCCAGCAGCTGGGGACAGAGCACCGGGGAGCTGTTTTTT.

This clone was seen a single time. V gene TRBV28 combines with J gene TRBJ1-6, with D maybe TRBD1 (5 bases). The CDR3 runs 14 residues. CDR1 and CDR2 from the germline V gene are MDHEN and SYDVKM. V was clipped by 6 bases and J by 5 bases, with 11 bases between them. CDR3 residues: CASSETANNSPLHF. CDR3 DNA sequence: TGTGCCAGCAGCGAGACAGCGAATAATTCACCCCTCCACTTT.

J is TRBJ2-6 and V is TRBV6-5; D not resolved. The ends were cut back, 8 bases at V and 0 bases at J, with 8 bases in the middle. The CDR3 has 14 residues. From germline, CDR1 is MNHEY and CDR2 SVGAGI. The CDR3 spells CASGRVSGANVLTF. CDR3 sequence (DNA): TGTGCCAGCGGAAGGGTCTCTGGGGCCAACGTCCTGACTTTC.

V and J are TRBV27 and TRBJ2-2; 9 bases line up with TRBD1. CDR1 and CDR2 (germline): MNHEY, SMNVEV (reference sequence). The CDR3 covers 15 residues. V shed 2 bases, J shed 8 bases, and the junction held 6 bases outside the gene matches. In DNA form, the CDR3 reads TGTGCCAGCAGTTTAGGGGACAGGGTTACTGGGGAGCTGTTTTTT. Its protein product is CASSLGDRVTGELFF.

This clone was counted a single time. The chain is built from TRBV13 and TRBJ2-3, with D unclear. Germline assignment: CDR1 PRHDT and CDR2 FYEKMQ (reference sequence). The CDR3 sequence is 14 residues long. V was clipped by 5 bases and J by 1 base, with 10 bases between them. The CDR3 DNA reads TGTGCCAGCAGCCGAAACAAGGGCACAGATACGCAGTATTTT. It encodes CASSRNKGTDTQYF. The whole variable domain, filled in from reference TRBV13 and TRBJ2-3, reads AAGVIQSPRHLIKEKRETATLKCYPIPRHDTVYWYQQGPGQDPQFLISFYEKMQSDKGSIPDRFSAQQFSDYHSELNMSSLELGDSALYFCASSRNKGTDTQYFGPGTRLTVL.

This clone showed up just once. This sequence joins TRBV28 and TRBJ1-3; D is possibly TRBD1 (6 bases). V was shortened by 2 bases and J by 2 bases, with 10 bases between the two germline ends. Germline V gene lookup returns CDR1 MDHEN and CDR2 SYDVKM. The CDR3 loop spans 15 amino acids. The CDR3 nucleotides are TGTGCCAGCAGTTTAGGGGGGGCGGCTGGAAACACCATATATTTT. It specifies CASSLGGAAGNTIYF.

The chain carries TRBV15 and TRBJ1-2; D is perhaps TRBD1 (6 bases). Trimming cost V 3 bases and J 6 bases, with 11 bases left between them. CDR1 and CDR2 from the germline V gene are LNHNV and YYDKDF (reference sequence). This CDR3 contains 13 residues. CDR3 residues: CATSREDRNGYTF. The CDR3 DNA reads as TGTGCCACCAGCAGGGAGGACAGAAATGGCTACACCTTC.

This chain connects TRBV5-1 to TRBJ1-6; no reliable D call. V was pared by 2 bases and J by 0 bases, with 6 bases between. The CDR3 totals 15 residues. The germline CDR1 and CDR2 sequences are SGHRS and YFSETQ. Here the CDR3 DNA reads TGCGCCAGCAGCTTACAGAGCTCCTATAATTCACCCCTCCACTTT. Its protein is CASSLQSSYNSPLHF. Together with reference TRBV5-1 and TRBJ1-6, the CDR3 gives the full variable domain: KAGVTQTPRYLIKTRGQQVTLSCSPISGHRSVSWYQQTPGQGLQFLFEYFSETQRNKGNFPGRFSGRQFSNSRSEMNVSTLELGDSALYLCASSLQSSYNSPLHFGNGTRLTVT.

The rearrangement uses TRBV5-1 and TRBJ1-3, with D maybe TRBD1 (5 bases). CDR1 is SGHRS, CDR2 YFSETQ, per germline. This CDR3 has 17 residues. V was pared by 1 base and J by 0 bases, with 14 bases between. Here the CDR3 DNA reads TGCGCCAGCAGCTTGTCTCCCCAGGACATCTCTGGAAACACCATATATTTT. Translation gives CASSLSPQDISGNTIYF.

CDR3 DNA: TGCGCCAGCAGCCCAACGGGCGGCGGTACAGATACGCAGTATTTT. It encodes CASSPTGGGTDTQYF. The J gene is TRBJ2-3, the V gene TRBV5-1; no reliable D call. V dropped 4 bases and J dropped 3 bases, with 15 bases sitting between them. CDR1 and CDR2 (germline): SGHRS, YFSETQ. The CDR3 is 15 amino acids.

The chain joins TRBV7-6 to TRBJ2-7; perhaps TRBD2 as D (5 bases). CDR1 is SGHVS and CDR2 is FNYEAQ in the germline V gene. CDR3 length: 15 amino acids. V lost 5 bases and J 4 bases, leaving 18 bases between the germline ends. The chain's CDR3 is CASSHPCEGEYEQYV. The CDR3 nucleotides are TGTGCCAGCAGCCATCCTTGTGAGGGAGAATACGAGCAGTACGTC.

The rearrangement joins TRBV2 to TRBJ1-2; D gene uncertain. Trimming removed 0 bases at V and 5 bases at J, with 10 bases between. The CDR3 runs to 14 residues. In germline, CDR1 is SNHLY, CDR2 FYNNEI. The CDR3 DNA reads as TGTGCCAGCAGTGAAGCATATCAGCAATATGGCTACACCTTC. Amino acids: CASSEAYQQYGYTF.